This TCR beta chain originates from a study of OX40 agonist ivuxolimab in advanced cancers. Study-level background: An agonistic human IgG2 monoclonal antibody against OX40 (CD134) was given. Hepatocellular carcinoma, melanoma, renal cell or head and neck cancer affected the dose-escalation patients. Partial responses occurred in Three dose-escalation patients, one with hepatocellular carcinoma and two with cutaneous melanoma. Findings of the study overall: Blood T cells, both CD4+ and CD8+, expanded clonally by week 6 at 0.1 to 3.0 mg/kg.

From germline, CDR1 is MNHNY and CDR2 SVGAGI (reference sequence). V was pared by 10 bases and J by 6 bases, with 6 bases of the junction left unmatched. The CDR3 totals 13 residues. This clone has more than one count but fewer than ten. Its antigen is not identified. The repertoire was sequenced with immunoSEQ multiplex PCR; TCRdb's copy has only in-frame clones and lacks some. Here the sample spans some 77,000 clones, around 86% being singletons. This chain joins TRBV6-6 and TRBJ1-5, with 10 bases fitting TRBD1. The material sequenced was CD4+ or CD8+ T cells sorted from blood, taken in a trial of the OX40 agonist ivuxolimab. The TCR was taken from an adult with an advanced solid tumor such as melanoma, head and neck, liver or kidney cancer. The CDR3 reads CAIGQGVSQPQHF. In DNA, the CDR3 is TGTGCCATCGGACAGGGGGTATCTCAGCCCCAGCATTTT.